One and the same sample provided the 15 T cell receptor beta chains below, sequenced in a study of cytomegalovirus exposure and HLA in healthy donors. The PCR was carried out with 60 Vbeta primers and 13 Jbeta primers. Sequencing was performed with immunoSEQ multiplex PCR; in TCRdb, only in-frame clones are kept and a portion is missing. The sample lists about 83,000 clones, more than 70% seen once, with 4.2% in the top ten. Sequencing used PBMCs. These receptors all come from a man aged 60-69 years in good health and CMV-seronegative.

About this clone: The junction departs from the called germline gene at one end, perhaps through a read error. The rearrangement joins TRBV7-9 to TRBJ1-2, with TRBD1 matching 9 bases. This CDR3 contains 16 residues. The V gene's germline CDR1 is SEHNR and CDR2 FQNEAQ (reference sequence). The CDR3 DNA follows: TGTACCAGCAGCTTCCCTTTTACAGGGGGCGGAGATGGCTACACCTTC. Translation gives CTSSFPFTGGGDGYTF.

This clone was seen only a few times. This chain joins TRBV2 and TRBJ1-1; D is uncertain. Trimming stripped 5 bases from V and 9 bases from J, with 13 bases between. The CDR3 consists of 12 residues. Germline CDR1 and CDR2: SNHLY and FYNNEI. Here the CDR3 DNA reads TGTGCCAGCAGTTTCCAGCGGGCCCAAGCTTTCTTT. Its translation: CASSFQRAQAFF.

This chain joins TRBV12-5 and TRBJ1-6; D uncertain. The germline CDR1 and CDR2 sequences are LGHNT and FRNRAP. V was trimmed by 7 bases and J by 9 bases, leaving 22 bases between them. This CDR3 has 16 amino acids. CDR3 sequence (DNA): TGTGCTAGTGCCGGATCCCAGAATAATGCGGGTTCACCCCTCCACTTT. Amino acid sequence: CASAGSQNNAGSPLHF.

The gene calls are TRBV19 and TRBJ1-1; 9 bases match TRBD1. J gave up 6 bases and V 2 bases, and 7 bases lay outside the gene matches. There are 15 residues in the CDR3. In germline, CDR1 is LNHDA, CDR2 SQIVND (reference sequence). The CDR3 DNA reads TGTGCCAGTAGTATACTACAGGGGGCGCTTGCTGAAGCTTTCTTT. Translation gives CASSILQGALAEAFF.

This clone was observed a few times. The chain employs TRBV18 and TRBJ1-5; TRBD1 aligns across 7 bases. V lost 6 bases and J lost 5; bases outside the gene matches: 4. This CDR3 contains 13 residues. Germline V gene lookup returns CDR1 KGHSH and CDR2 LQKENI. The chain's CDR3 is CASSFDRDQPQHF. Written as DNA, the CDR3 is TGTGCCAGCTCCTTCGACAGGGATCAGCCCCAGCATTTT.

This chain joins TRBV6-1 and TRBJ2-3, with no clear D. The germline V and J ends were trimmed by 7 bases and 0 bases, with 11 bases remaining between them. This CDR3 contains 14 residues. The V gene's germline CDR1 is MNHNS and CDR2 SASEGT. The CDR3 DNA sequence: TGTGCCAGCACGTACTCCGTTAGCACAGATACGCAGTATTTT. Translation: CASTYSVSTDTQYF.

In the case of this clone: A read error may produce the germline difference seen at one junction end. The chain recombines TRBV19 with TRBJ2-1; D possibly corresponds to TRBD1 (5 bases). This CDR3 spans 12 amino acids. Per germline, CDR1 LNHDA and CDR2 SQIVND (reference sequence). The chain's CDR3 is CASSSPQGFLIF. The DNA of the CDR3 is TGTGCCAGTAGTTCCCCCCAGGGTTTCTTGATCTTC.

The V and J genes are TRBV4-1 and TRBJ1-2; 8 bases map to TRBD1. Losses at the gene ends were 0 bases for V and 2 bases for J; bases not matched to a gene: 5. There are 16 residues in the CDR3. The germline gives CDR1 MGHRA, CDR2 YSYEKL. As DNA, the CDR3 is TGCGCCAGCAGCCAAGAAGGACAGGGCTTAAACTATGGCTACACCTTC. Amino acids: CASSQEGQGLNYGYTF.

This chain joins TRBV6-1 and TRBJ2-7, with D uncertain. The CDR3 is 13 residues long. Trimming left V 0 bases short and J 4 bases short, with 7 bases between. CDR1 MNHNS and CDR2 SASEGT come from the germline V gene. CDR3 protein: CASSEALYYEQYF. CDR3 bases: TGTGCCAGCAGTGAAGCGCTATATTACGAGCAGTACTTC.

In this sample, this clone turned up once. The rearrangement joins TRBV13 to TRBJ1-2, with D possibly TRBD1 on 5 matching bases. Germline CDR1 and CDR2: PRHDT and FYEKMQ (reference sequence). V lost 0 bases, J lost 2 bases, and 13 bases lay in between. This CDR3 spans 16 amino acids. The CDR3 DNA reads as TGTGCCAGCAGCTTAGGCCGGTTAGGGGCGAACTATGGCTACACCTTC. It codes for CASSLGRLGANYGYTF.

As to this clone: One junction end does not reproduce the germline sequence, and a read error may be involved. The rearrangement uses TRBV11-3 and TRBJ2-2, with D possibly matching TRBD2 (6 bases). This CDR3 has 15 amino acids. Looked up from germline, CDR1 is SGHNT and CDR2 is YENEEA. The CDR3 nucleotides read TGTGCCAGCAGCCTAGACCGGGGGAGCACCGGGGAGCTGTTTTTT. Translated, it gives CASSLDRGSTGELFF.

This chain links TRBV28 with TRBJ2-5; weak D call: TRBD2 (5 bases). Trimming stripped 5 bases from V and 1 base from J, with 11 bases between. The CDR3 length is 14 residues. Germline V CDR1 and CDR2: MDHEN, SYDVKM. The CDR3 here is CASSRTSPQETQYF. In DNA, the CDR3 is TGTGCCAGCAGTAGAACTAGTCCCCAAGAGACCCAGTACTTC.

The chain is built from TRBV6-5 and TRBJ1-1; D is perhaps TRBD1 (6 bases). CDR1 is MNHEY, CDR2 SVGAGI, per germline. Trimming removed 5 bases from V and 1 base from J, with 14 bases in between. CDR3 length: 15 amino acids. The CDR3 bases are TGTGCCAGCAGTGCAAACAGGGTCCCGAACACTGAAGCTTTCTTT. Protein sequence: CASSANRVPNTEAFF.

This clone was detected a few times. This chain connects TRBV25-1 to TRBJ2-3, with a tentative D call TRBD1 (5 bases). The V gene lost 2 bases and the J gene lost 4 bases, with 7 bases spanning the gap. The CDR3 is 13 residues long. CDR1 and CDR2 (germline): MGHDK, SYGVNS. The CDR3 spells CASSEGAADTQYF. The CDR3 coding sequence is TGTGCCAGCAGTGAAGGGGCGGCAGATACGCAGTATTTT.

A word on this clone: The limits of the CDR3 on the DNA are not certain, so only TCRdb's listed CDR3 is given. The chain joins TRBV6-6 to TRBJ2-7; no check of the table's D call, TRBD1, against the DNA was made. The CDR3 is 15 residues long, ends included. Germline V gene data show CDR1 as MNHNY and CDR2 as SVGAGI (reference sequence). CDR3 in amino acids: CASSSSNQGGYEQYF.